What follows are 12 T cell receptor beta chains derived from one specimen sequenced in a study of T cell repertoires in cytomegalovirus infection. From the reads, TCRdb called clonotypes with MiXCR, one entry per CDR3 protein. The sample carries 100,000 or so distinct CDR3 sequences, roughly a quarter recorded once. Sample: CD8+ T cells from PBMCs. These receptors all come from a human donor in good health (CMV status not recorded). Some clones in this sample may be carry-over from other donors' samples.

The rearrangement uses TRBV20-1 and TRBJ2-7, with D perhaps matching TRBD1 (6 bases). The V gene lost 3 bases and the J gene lost 0 bases, with 12 bases spanning the gap. CDR1 is DFQATT, CDR2 SNEGSKA, per germline (reference sequence). The CDR3 contains 14 residues. CDR3 sequence (DNA): TGCAGTGCTAGGGACAGTATGAGCTCCTACGAGCAGTACTTC. Protein: CSARDSMSSYEQYF.

At least ten counts were recorded for this clonotype. V usage is TRBV11-3 and J usage is TRBJ2-2; 10 positions match TRBD2. V trimming: 4 bases; J trimming: 5 bases; junction bases outside the gene matches: 1. Germline V CDR1 and CDR2: SGHNT, YENEEA. The CDR3 has 14 amino acids. The DNA for the CDR3 is TGTGCCAGCAGCTCACTAGCGGGGACCGGGGAGCTGTTTTTT. Its protein product is CASSSLAGTGELFF.

This chain links TRBV29-1 with TRBJ2-7; 7 bases align to TRBD1. The CDR3 consists of 12 residues. The ends lost 6 bases at V and 0 bases at J; junction bases unmatched: 2. CDR1 and CDR2 (germline): SQVTM, ANQGSEA. The CDR3 is CSVGGSSYEQYF. In DNA, the CDR3 is TGCAGCGTAGGGGGCAGCTCCTACGAGCAGTACTTC.

The table lists this clonotype with a few counts. The chain carries TRBV12-3 or TRBV12-4 and TRBJ2-7; the D is unclear. V shed 3 bases and J shed 0 bases, with 9 bases lying between them. This CDR3 contains 14 residues. The CDR3 spells CASSLDGSSYEQYF. The CDR3 DNA reads as TGTGCCAGCAGTTTGGACGGAAGCTCCTACGAGCAGTACTTC.

This clonotype was picked up many times. The chain has TRBV7-9 and TRBJ2-1, with 8 positions matching TRBD1. V shed 6 bases and J 0 bases; nucleotides not matched to a gene: 4. CDR1 is SEHNR, CDR2 FQNEAQ, per germline (reference sequence). The CDR3 has 15 residues. In DNA, the CDR3 is TGTGCCAGCAGTAGACAGGGGAGCTCCTACAATGAGCAGTTCTTC. Translation: CASSRQGSSYNEQFF. Looking up the rest from reference TRBV7-9 and TRBJ2-1 gives the full variable domain: DTGVSQNPRHKITKRGQNVTFRCDPISEHNRLYWYRQTLGQGPEFLTYFQNEAQLEKSRLLSDRFSAERPKGSFSTLEIQRTEQGDSAMYLCASSRQGSSYNEQFFGPGTRLTVL.

The sample holds a few counts of this clonotype. J is TRBJ2-1 and V is TRBV7-9; TRBD1 matches 8 bases. The CDR3 consists of 14 residues. Germline V gives CDR1 SEHNR, CDR2 FQNEAQ (reference sequence). V dropped 6 bases and J dropped 9; count of bases not matched to a gene: 10. The chain's CDR3 is CASSHRQGPPEQFF. In DNA, the CDR3 is TGTGCCAGCAGTCACCGACAGGGGCCACCTGAGCAGTTCTTC.

This clonotype was counted at least ten times. This chain's CDR3 is CASSLNPGTVETQYF. As DNA, the CDR3 is TGTGCCAGCAGCTTAAATCCGGGGACAGTGGAGACCCAGTACTTC. The rearrangement joins TRBV7-6 to TRBJ2-5, with 7 bases fitting TRBD1. CDR1 and CDR2 from the germline V gene are SGHVS and FNYEAQ. This CDR3 contains 15 residues. Trimming took 2 bases from V and 5 from J; bases not matched to a gene: 8.

This clonotype was observed a few times. The rearrangement links TRBV28 to TRBJ1-5, with a weak D call TRBD1 (5 bases). CDR3 length: 15 residues. V lost 2 bases to trimming and J lost 5 bases, with 13 bases between them. In germline, CDR1 is MDHEN, CDR2 SYDVKM. CDR3 in DNA: TGTGCCAGCAGTTTAGATGGGGGTAAGGATCAGCCCCAGCATTTT. As protein: CASSLDGGKDQPQHF. Full variable domain (remainder filled in from reference TRBV28 and TRBJ1-5): DVKVTQSSRYLVKRTGEKVFLECVQDMDHENMFWYRQDPGLGLRLIYFSYDVKMKEKGDIPEGYSVSREKKERFSLILESASTNQTSMYLCASSLDGGKDQPQHFGDGTRLSIL.

In its sample, this clonotype was seen many times. The gene calls are TRBV7-2 and TRBJ2-7; the D is unclear. Trimming took 1 base from V and 2 from J, leaving 6 bases between them. This CDR3 is 13 amino acids long. The V gene's germline CDR1 is SGHTA and CDR2 FQGNSA. CDR3 in amino acids: CASSLVGPYEQYF. The DNA of the CDR3 is TGTGCCAGCAGCTTAGTCGGCCCCTACGAGCAGTACTTC.

The chain carries TRBV10-2 and TRBJ1-5; D is unresolved. CDR3 length: 13 residues. From germline, CDR1 is WSHSY and CDR2 SAAADI. Between the trimmed V and J ends, which lost 8 bases and 3 bases, there was a span of 11 bases. The CDR3 sequence is CASCGDPNQPQHF. The CDR3, as DNA: TGCGCCAGCTGTGGGGATCCCAATCAGCCCCAGCATTTT.

The V call is TRBV20-1, the J call TRBJ2-3, with D unresolved. Trimming removed 0 bases from V and 4 bases from J, with 17 bases in between. The V gene's germline CDR1 is DFQATT and CDR2 SNEGSKA (reference sequence). This CDR3 has 16 residues. The CDR3 DNA reads as TGCAGTGCTAGAGATCCGGGCGGAAAGCCCTCAGATACGCAGTATTTT. Translating it yields CSARDPGGKPSDTQYF.

V gene TRBV7-2 combines with J gene TRBJ1-1, with a weak D call TRBD1 (5 bases). Germline V gene lookup returns CDR1 SGHTA and CDR2 FQGNSA. The CDR3 has 13 amino acids. V lost 6 bases and J lost 0, with 8 bases in between. For the CDR3, the DNA is TGTGCCAGCAGGGGGCTTCTGAACACTGAAGCTTTCTTT. It is translated as CASRGLLNTEAFF.